The 26 T cell receptor beta chains listed next were all sequenced from one sample in a study of OX40 agonist ivuxolimab in advanced cancers. Profiling relied on immunoSEQ multiplex PCR, and the TCRdb table lists in-frame clones only, not all of them. The sample consists of approximately 44,000 clones, over 80% of them appearing once. The sample in question was CD4+ or CD8+ T cells sorted from blood, obtained in a trial of the OX40 agonist ivuxolimab. The origin of the receptors is an adult with an advanced solid tumor such as melanoma, head and neck, liver or kidney cancer.

The chain recombines TRBV6-6 with TRBJ1-1; D may be TRBD1 (6 bases). Germline CDR1 MNHNY, CDR2 SVGAGI (reference sequence). Deletions cut 4 bases from V and 1 base from J, with 13 bases between. This CDR3 has 15 amino acids. The CDR3: CASSFGDRRNTEAFF. CDR3 nucleotide sequence: TGTGCCAGCAGTTTCGGAGACAGGCGGAACACTGAAGCTTTCTTT.

This clone was picked up a small number of times. The chain uses TRBV5-1 and TRBJ1-5; D possibly corresponds to TRBD1 (5 bases). The CDR3 has 16 amino acids. CDR1 is SGHRS, CDR2 YFSETQ, per germline. V was cut by 0 bases and J by 6 bases, with 16 bases left in between. The CDR3 here is CASSLDGGTVPQPQHF. In DNA, the CDR3 is TGCGCCAGCAGCTTGGATGGGGGGACTGTGCCTCAGCCCCAGCATTTT.

The rearrangement joins TRBV21-1 to TRBJ2-7; the listed D gene, TRBD2, was not tested against the DNA. TRBV21-1 is designated a pseudogene. The CDR3 has 18 amino acids. CDR3 amino acids: CASSKKLEGTSGNYEQYF. The CDR3 coding sequence is TGTGCCAGCAGCAAAAAGCTGGAGGGAACTAGCGGGAATTACGAGCAGTACTTC.

The chain joins TRBV5-4 to TRBJ2-3; 7 bases align to TRBD2. Losses at the gene ends were 4 bases for V and 1 base for J; bases not matched to a gene: 12. CDR3 length: 17 amino acids. Germline lookup yields CDR1 SGHNT and CDR2 YYREEE (reference sequence). This CDR3 reads CASSQGGTGGRTDTQYF. The CDR3 coding sequence is TGTGCCAGCAGCCAAGGTGGAACGGGAGGACGCACAGATACGCAGTATTTT.

The genes are TRBV4-1 and TRBJ2-4; 10 positions agree with TRBD1. The CDR3 sequence is 16 residues long. Germline loops: CDR1 MGHRA, CDR2 YSYEKL. V gave up 4 bases and J gave up 6 bases; unmatched junction bases: 9. CDR3 sequence: CASSLTTGTGANIQYF. The CDR3 DNA reads TGCGCCAGCAGCCTCACAACCGGGACAGGGGCAAACATTCAGTACTTC.

The chain carries TRBV19 and TRBJ2-3; no clear D. Germline assignment: CDR1 LNHDA and CDR2 SQIVND (reference sequence). V was shortened by 3 bases and J by 5 bases, with 9 bases between the two germline ends. The CDR3 covers 13 residues. As DNA, the CDR3 is TGTGCCAGTAGTATCGAACAATTAGATACGCAGTATTTT. Translation: CASSIEQLDTQYF.

The J gene is TRBJ1-1, the V gene TRBV19; 7 bases agree with TRBD1. Unmatched junction bases numbered 15, after V lost 9 bases and J lost 5 bases. CDR3 size: 15 residues. CDR1 and CDR2 from the germline V gene are LNHDA and SQIVND (reference sequence). In DNA, the CDR3 is TGTGCCAGCTCCGCACGACACCCCAGGGGGACTGAAGCTTTCTTT. Its translation: CASSARHPRGTEAFF.

V usage is TRBV18 and J usage is TRBJ1-2; unclear D gene. CDR3 size: 13 residues. Per germline, CDR1 KGHSH and CDR2 LQKENI. The V and J ends lost 7 bases and 8 bases respectively, with 17 bases between them. CDR3 nucleotide sequence: TGTGCCAGCTATTCCCCCAGTTTCGGCGGCTACACCTTC. Protein sequence: CASYSPSFGGYTF. Supplemented by reference TRBV18 and TRBJ1-2, the full variable domain reads NAGVMQNPRHLVRRRGQEARLRCSPMKGHSHVYWYRQLPEEGLKFMVYLQKENIIDESGMPKERFSAEFPKEGPSILRIQQVVRGDSAAYFCASYSPSFGGYTFGSGTRLTVV.

A single count supports this clone. The chain joins TRBV27 to TRBJ2-1, with 9 bases identical to TRBD2. The V gene's germline CDR1 is MNHEY and CDR2 SMNVEV (reference sequence). CDR3 length: 18 residues. The V segment lost 3 bases and the J segment 7 bases; nucleotides outside the gene matches: 16. This CDR3 is CASSFYALSSGRSNEQFF. The CDR3 nucleotides read TGTGCCAGCAGTTTTTATGCGTTGTCCAGCGGGAGGTCAAATGAGCAGTTCTTC.

This clone is deemed medium-sized. The chain joins TRBV5-1 to TRBJ2-7; D ambiguous. V was clipped by 5 bases and J by 4 bases, with 13 bases between them. Germline CDR1 and CDR2: SGHRS and YFSETQ. CDR3 length: 13 residues. The CDR3 DNA sequence: TGCGCCAGCAGAGCGCACGTAGGTTACGAGCAGTACTTC. Translating gives CASRAHVGYEQYF.

This clone occurred once. This chain connects TRBV5-6 to TRBJ1-2; TRBD1 matches 7 bases. The germline CDR1 and CDR2 sequences are SGHDT and YYEEEE. V lost 4 bases, J lost 7 bases, and 10 bases stayed unmatched. The CDR3 length is 14 residues. CDR3: CASSIRQGLGGYTF. The CDR3 DNA sequence: TGTGCCAGCAGCATACGACAGGGTTTGGGTGGCTACACCTTC.

The rearrangement uses TRBV19 and TRBJ1-5; D not certain. Trimming pared 1 base from V and 5 bases from J, leaving 6 bases between. Germline V gene lookup returns CDR1 LNHDA and CDR2 SQIVND (reference sequence). CDR3 length: 13 residues. Written as DNA, the CDR3 is TGTGCCAGTAGTATAGTTTTAGATCAGCCCCAGCATTTT. Translation gives CASSIVLDQPQHF.

This clone was counted between two and nine times. The J gene is TRBJ1-2, the V gene TRBV6-5; TRBD1 might be the D (6 bases). The CDR3 runs 15 residues. Germline CDR1 and CDR2: MNHEY and SVGAGI. Trimming shortened V by 8 bases and J by 5 bases, and 21 bases separated the two germline ends. CDR3 bases: TGTGCCAGCCAACTACGGGACACACCTAGTTATGGCTACACCTTC. Protein product: CASQLRDTPSYGYTF.

The chain is built from TRBV10-2 and TRBJ2-1; D not certain. Trimming removed 7 bases at V and 0 bases at J, with 16 bases between. This CDR3 is built from 16 residues. Germline V lookup: CDR1 WSHSY, CDR2 SAAADI. This chain's CDR3 is CASTYSTASSYNEQFF. DNA for the CDR3: TGCGCCAGCACCTATTCTACGGCGAGCTCCTACAATGAGCAGTTCTTC.

Turning to this clone: Other DNA sequences in the sample encode the same CDR3. The CDR3 is CASSVGDSPLHF. In nucleotides, the CDR3 is TGTGCCAGCAGTGTAGGGGATTCACCCCTCCACTTT. V and J are TRBV2 and TRBJ1-6, with TRBD1 as a possible D gene (5 bases). V was clipped by 4 bases and J by 8 bases, with 6 bases between them. CDR3 length: 12 residues. CDR1 and CDR2 from the germline V gene are SNHLY and FYNNEI.

The chain links TRBV28 to TRBJ1-1, with 7 bases fitting TRBD1. This CDR3 is built from 12 residues. V gave up 10 bases and J gave up 6 bases; unmatched junction bases: 8. Germline V gene data show CDR1 as MDHEN and CDR2 as SYDVKM. The CDR3 spells CATGQTVPEAFF. The CDR3 nucleotides are TGTGCCACGGGACAGACCGTCCCTGAAGCTTTCTTT.

The CDR3 is CASSQDVPSVAFF. The DNA for the CDR3 is TGTGCCAGCTCACAGGACGTCCCGAGCGTAGCTTTCTTT. V gene TRBV18 combines with J gene TRBJ1-1; no firm D call. Germline V lookup: CDR1 KGHSH, CDR2 LQKENI. The CDR3 spans 13 residues. V was clipped by 4 bases and J by 10 bases, with 16 bases between them.

The rearrangement uses TRBV7-2 and TRBJ2-5, with D perhaps TRBD2 (6 bases). The CDR3 is 14 amino acids. V lost 5 bases to trimming and J lost 1 base, with 11 bases between them. The germline V gene encodes CDR1 SGHTA and CDR2 FQGNSA. In nucleotides, the CDR3 is TGTGCCAGCAGCCGAGACGGGGGCCAAGAGACCCAGTACTTC. As protein: CASSRDGGQETQYF.

The chain joins TRBV7-6 to TRBJ2-7; D is tentatively TRBD1 or TRBD2 (5 bases each). Trimming left V 5 bases short and J 5 bases short, with 16 bases between. Germline CDR1 SGHVS, CDR2 FNYEAQ. This CDR3 comprises 14 residues. CDR3 loop: CASSPPRGANEQYF. The CDR3 coding sequence is TGTGCCAGCAGCCCCCCCCGAGGGGCCAACGAGCAGTACTTC.

This chain joins TRBV4-1 and TRBJ1-2; 7 bases fit TRBD1. J was trimmed by 4 bases and V by 4 bases; bases with no gene match: 9. Germline V gene sequence: CDR1 MGHRA, CDR2 YSYEKL. This CDR3 contains 15 residues. The CDR3, as DNA: TGCGCCAGCAGCCCAAGACAGGGCGCCTCCTATGGCTACACCTTC. Protein sequence: CASSPRQGASYGYTF.

This clone was observed once. The V call is TRBV7-9, the J call TRBJ2-7; the D gene is possibly TRBD1 (5 bases). Germline loops: CDR1 SEHNR, CDR2 FQNEAQ (reference sequence). V shed 6 bases and J shed 3 bases, with 15 bases lying between them. This CDR3 has 14 amino acids. CDR3 nucleotides: TGTGCCAGCAGTTCAGGGATGGTCGACTACGAGCAGTACTTC. Translation: CASSSGMVDYEQYF.

Turning to this clone: Germline and junction disagree at one end, which may indicate a read error. The V call is TRBV5-1, the J call TRBJ2-7, with 7 nucleotides matching TRBD1. This CDR3 spans 15 amino acids. CDR1 SGHRS and CDR2 YFSETQ come from the germline V gene. The CDR3 DNA is TGCGTCAGCAGCTTGGTAGGCCAGGGGGTCTACGAGCAGTACTTC. This codes for CVSSLVGQGVYEQYF.

This chain uses TRBV5-4 with TRBJ2-5; TRBD2 aligns across 8 bases. The end of the DNA is better explained by TRBJ2-7, so the J call may be wrong. Germline CDR1 reads SGHNT; CDR2 reads YYREEE (reference sequence). There are 16 residues in the CDR3. In DNA, the CDR3 is TGTGCCAGCAGCTTGGGCGGGGCTAGCGGGTTATACGAGCAGTACTTC. Its protein product is CASSLGGASGLYEQYF.

This chain links TRBV7-8 with TRBJ2-3; 8 bases are shared with TRBD2. Trimming at V came to 6 bases and at J to 1 base, leaving 6 bases not matched to a gene. Germline V CDR1 and CDR2: SGHVS, FQNEAQ. The CDR3 contains 15 residues. The CDR3 sequence is CASRSLGLGTDTQYF. The DNA for the CDR3 is TGTGCCAGCAGGTCCTTGGGACTAGGCACAGATACGCAGTATTTT.

This clone came up a few times. V is TRBV4-1 and J is TRBJ2-1; the D gene is possibly TRBD2 (6 bases). From germline, CDR1 is MGHRA and CDR2 YSYEKL. V dropped 0 bases and J dropped 5 bases, with 20 bases sitting between them. The CDR3 consists of 18 residues. CDR3 protein: CASSQEYGRPPPDNEQFF. For the CDR3, the DNA is TGCGCCAGCAGCCAAGAATACGGGAGACCCCCCCCCGACAATGAGCAGTTCTTC.

The chain is built from TRBV6-1 and TRBJ2-7; tentative D call: TRBD2 (5 bases). V was shortened by 6 bases and J by 2 bases, with 17 bases between the two germline ends. Germline values: CDR1 MNHNS, CDR2 SASEGT. The CDR3 is 15 amino acids. Written as DNA, the CDR3 is TGTGCCAGCAGAGACGGGGATCCTTACCCCTACGAGCAGTACTTC. Its protein is CASRDGDPYPYEQYF.